A single sample gave rise to the 27 T cell receptor beta chains below, sequenced in a study of early T cells in non-severe SARS-CoV-2 infection. TCRdb reanalysed the 5' RACE reads using MiXCR and keeps one entry per CDR3 protein. Here the sample spans some 60,000 distinct CDR3 sequences, 10% to 15% being singletons. Sequencing was performed on whole blood. Every receptor here comes from an adult who was a healthcare worker with PCR-confirmed SARS-CoV-2 infection or an uninfected control (not recorded which).

V and J are TRBV11-2 and TRBJ1-1, with 7 nucleotides matching TRBD1. The CDR3 spans 14 residues. The V gene's germline CDR1 is SGHAT and CDR2 FQNNGV. The ends lost 5 bases at V and 0 bases at J; junction bases unmatched: 3. CDR3 sequence reads: CASSPDRMNTEAFF. The CDR3 bases are TGTGCCAGCAGCCCGGACAGGATGAACACTGAAGCTTTCTTT.

Many counts were recorded for this clonotype. Its ends do not fully match the called genes, so a read error is possible. The genes are TRBV28 and TRBJ1-1, with D perhaps matching TRBD1 (5 bases). Germline V lookup: CDR1 MDHEN, CDR2 SYDVKM. The CDR3 loop spans 14 amino acids. The CDR3, as DNA: TGTGCCAGCAGTTTACAGCGGGTGGGGACTGAACCTTTCTTT. Translating it yields CASSLQRVGTEPFF.

This clonotype was seen repeatedly, ten times or more. The chain carries TRBV10-2 and TRBJ2-5; D uncertain. Germline lookup yields CDR1 WSHSY and CDR2 SAAADI. This CDR3 has 12 residues. Trimming cost V 3 bases and J 4 bases, with 6 bases left between them. CDR3 nucleotide sequence: TGCGCCAGCAGTGATCCCGGAGAGACCCAGTACTTC. Amino acid sequence: CASSDPGETQYF.

The rearrangement joins TRBV20-1 to TRBJ2-3; possible D gene TRBD2, 7 bases. Germline CDR1 is DFQATT and CDR2 is SNEGSKA (reference sequence). The CDR3 runs to 15 residues. Between the trimmed V and J ends, which lost 4 bases and 1 base, there was a span of 15 bases. This chain's CDR3 is CSATKGGAGTDTQYF. The DNA of the CDR3 is TGCAGTGCTACCAAGGGGGGGGCCGGCACAGATACGCAGTATTTT.

This clonotype was seen ten or more times. The rearrangement joins TRBV19 to TRBJ1-5; perhaps TRBD1 as D (5 bases). Deletions cut 3 bases from V and 2 bases from J, with 11 bases between. This CDR3 contains 15 residues. Germline V gene sequence: CDR1 LNHDA, CDR2 SQIVND (reference sequence). The CDR3 reads CASSMRGVGNQPQHF. The CDR3 DNA sequence: TGTGCCAGTAGTATGCGGGGGGTTGGCAATCAGCCCCAGCATTTT.

This clonotype occurred many times. J is TRBJ2-2 and V is TRBV18; 7 positions agree with TRBD1. The CDR3 spans 15 residues. In germline, CDR1 is KGHSH, CDR2 LQKENI. J lost 1 base, V lost 6 bases, and 5 bases had no gene match. This CDR3 reads CASSAGTVNTGELFF. The CDR3 bases are TGTGCCAGCTCGGCCGGGACAGTGAACACCGGGGAGCTGTTTTTT.

The rearrangement links TRBV2 to TRBJ2-4; no clear D gene. CDR1 and CDR2 from the germline V gene are SNHLY and FYNNEI. V shed 8 bases and J shed 16 bases, with 21 bases lying between them. The CDR3 contains 12 residues. This chain's CDR3 is CASATGLTMLYF. The CDR3 DNA reads as TGTGCCAGCGCTACTGGCCTTACGATGCTCTACTTC.

This clonotype was observed many times. The rearrangement uses TRBV12-3 or TRBV12-4 and TRBJ2-1; the D is unclear. With 6 bases removed from V and 10 bases from J, the gap between germline ends came to 19 bases. The length of the CDR3 is 14 residues. The CDR3 DNA follows: TGTGCCAGCAGAACGGCAGACGGCTTGCGGGAGCAGTTCTTC. Encoded protein: CASRTADGLREQFF.

This clonotype was counted many times. The genes are TRBV6-1 and TRBJ2-1, with D perhaps being TRBD1 or TRBD2 (5 bases each). Trimming pared 4 bases from V and 7 bases from J, leaving 20 bases between. From germline, CDR1 is MNHNS and CDR2 SASEGT. This CDR3 spans 16 amino acids. CDR3 sequence reads: CASSAPGTGIGNEQFF. The CDR3 region has the DNA TGTGCCAGCAGTGCACCCGGGACGGGTATCGGGAATGAGCAGTTCTTC.

About this clonotype: This sequence may be a read error, since a much larger clone differs from it by one base. This rearrangement joins TRBV6-6 to TRBJ2-7; D not certain. The CDR3 length is 13 residues. CDR1 and CDR2 (germline): MNHNY, SVGAGI (reference sequence). The DNA for the CDR3 is TGTGTCAGCACCCCTGGGTGGGGAAACGAGCAGTACTTC. Encoded protein: CVSTPGWGNEQYF.

This clonotype showed up just once. The chain has TRBV12-3 or TRBV12-4 and TRBJ2-7; TRBD2 is a possible D gene (5 bases). The CDR3 extends over 16 amino acids. With 2 bases removed from V and 0 bases from J, the gap between germline ends came to 14 bases. CDR3 DNA sequence: TGTGCCAGCAGTTTAAACGGGGAACACCTCTCCTACGAGCAGTACTTC. Protein product: CASSLNGEHLSYEQYF.

The sample holds many counts of this clonotype. This sequence joins TRBV6-5 and TRBJ2-7, with D perhaps matching TRBD1 or TRBD2 (6 bases each). CDR3 length equals 16 residues. The V end lost 5 bases, the J end lost 5 bases, and 22 bases lay between the germline ends. The germline CDR1 and CDR2 sequences are MNHEY and SVGAGI. The CDR3 loop is CASSRGTPKGNNEQYF. For the CDR3, the DNA is TGTGCCAGCAGTCGGGGGACACCCAAAGGAAATAACGAGCAGTACTTC.

Many counts were recorded for this clonotype. The chain links TRBV10-3 to TRBJ1-6; D not certain. Trimming removed 2 bases at V and 2 bases at J, with 4 bases between. The CDR3 spans 14 residues. Germline CDR1 and CDR2: ENHRY and SYGVKD. The CDR3 reads CAISEDTYNSPLHF. CDR3 in DNA: TGTGCCATCAGTGAGGATACCTATAATTCACCCCTCCACTTT.

This clonotype has only a few counts. The gene calls are TRBV20-1 and TRBJ2-3, with D perhaps TRBD1 or TRBD2 (9 bases each). Trimming removed 2 bases at V and 6 bases at J, with 18 bases between. The CDR3 covers 15 residues. The germline gives CDR1 DFQATT, CDR2 SNEGSKA (reference sequence). The CDR3 DNA reads TGCAGTGCTAGAACTCTAGCGGGGACAGGGGATACGCAGTATTTT. Its protein is CSARTLAGTGDTQYF.

Only one count was recorded for this clonotype. The chain employs TRBV5-5 and TRBJ2-1; no reliable D call. The CDR3 is made up of 15 amino acids. Per germline, CDR1 SGHKS and CDR2 YYEKEE (reference sequence). Trimming left V 0 bases short and J 2 bases short, with 9 bases between. The CDR3 nucleotides are TGTGCCAGCAGCTTGGGTGGGGTCCCCTACAATGAGCAGTTCTTC. It specifies CASSLGGVPYNEQFF.

This clonotype has a count of ten or more. The chain uses TRBV6-1 and TRBJ1-2; D unresolved. Looked up from germline, CDR1 is MNHNS and CDR2 is SASEGT. Trimming cost V 0 bases and J 8 bases, with 13 bases left between them. CDR3 length equals 14 residues. The CDR3 here is CASSEAHTARGYTF. The CDR3 bases are TGTGCCAGCAGTGAAGCCCACACCGCCAGGGGCTACACCTTC.

This clonotype was seen ten or more times. The CDR3 region is CAISEKETQYF. In nucleotides, the CDR3 is TGTGCCATCAGTGAAAAAGAGACCCAGTACTTC. This chain connects TRBV10-3 to TRBJ2-5, with D hard to call. In germline, CDR1 is ENHRY, CDR2 SYGVKD. Trimming pared 3 bases from V and 3 bases from J, leaving 2 bases between. There are 11 residues in the CDR3.

Regarding this clonotype: It may be a read error: a sequence one base away is much more abundant. The chain joins TRBV9 to TRBJ1-1; 8 bases align to TRBD1. J gave up 3 bases and V 2 bases, and 15 bases lay outside the gene matches. The CDR3 has 18 residues. Germline-derived CDR1 and CDR2 are SGDLS and YYNGEE. The DNA of the CDR3 is TGTGCCAGCAGCGTTGGATCCTGGACAGGGAACAAGGACACTGAAGCTTTCTTT. Translating gives CASSVGSWTGNKDTEAFF.

At least ten counts were recorded for this clonotype. The chain combines TRBV7-9 with TRBJ2-7, with 7 positions matching TRBD1. The CDR3 consists of 12 residues. V dropped 5 bases and J dropped 3; count of bases not matched to a gene: 1. Per the germline V gene, CDR1 is SEHNR and CDR2 is FQNEAQ (reference sequence). This CDR3 is CASSGDSYEQYF. DNA for the CDR3: TGTGCCAGCAGCGGGGACAGCTACGAGCAGTACTTC.

The J gene is TRBJ1-5, the V gene TRBV19, with 8 bases aligning to TRBD1. Trimming removed 4 bases from V and 2 bases from J; junction bases left unmatched: 10. Germline CDR1 and CDR2: LNHDA and SQIVND (reference sequence). CDR3 length: 17 amino acids. CDR3 in amino acids: CASSTTGARAGNQPQHF. The CDR3 DNA reads TGTGCCAGTAGTACGACAGGGGCTAGGGCGGGCAATCAGCCCCAGCATTTT.

Details on this clonotype: Given a much more abundant clone one base away, this may be a read error. The V and J genes are TRBV5-5 and TRBJ2-1; TRBD1 matches at 7 bases. The CDR3 covers 16 residues. Germline V lookup: CDR1 SGHKS, CDR2 YYEKEE (reference sequence). Trimming removed 0 bases from V and 7 bases from J; junction bases left unmatched: 10. The CDR3: CASSLAVVQGINEQFF. The CDR3 DNA reads as TGTGCCAGCAGCTTGGCCGTTGTACAGGGGATAAATGAGCAGTTCTTC.

In this sample, this clonotype turned up once. A much larger clone lies one base from this, so it may be a read error. The V gene is TRBV11-1, the J gene TRBJ2-5; D may be TRBD1 or TRBD2 (6 bases each). This CDR3 spans 15 amino acids. CDR1 SGHAT and CDR2 FQDESV come from the germline V gene (reference sequence). Trimming took 5 bases from V and 6 from J, leaving 19 bases between them. Here the CDR3 reads CASSRDGGFGKTQYF. The CDR3 DNA follows: TGTGCCAGCAGCCGGGACGGGGGCTTCGGAAAGACCCAGTACTTC.

The chain couples TRBV13 to TRBJ2-3; D is unresolved. Trimming cost V 0 bases and J 2 bases, with 0 bases left between them. This CDR3 has 12 residues. Germline loops: CDR1 PRHDT, CDR2 FYEKMQ (reference sequence). The CDR3 loop is CASSLGTDTQYF. The DNA for the CDR3 is TGTGCCAGCAGCTTAGGCACAGATACGCAGTATTTT.

This clonotype was counted at least ten times. The CDR3 sequence is CASSSRGRGGSPLHF. The CDR3 coding sequence is TGTGCCAGCAGTTCCCGGGGGCGAGGAGGTTCACCCCTCCACTTT. The gene calls are TRBV6-5 and TRBJ1-6; D might be TRBD1 (6 bases). V was pared by 4 bases and J by 9 bases, with 16 bases between. Germline CDR1 MNHEY, CDR2 SVGAGI. This CDR3 has 15 residues.

This clonotype was counted ten times or more. V usage is TRBV6-6 and J usage is TRBJ1-1; D remains unclear. This CDR3 spans 15 amino acids. The V and J ends lost 5 bases and 4 bases respectively, with 17 bases between them. CDR1 and CDR2 from the germline V gene are MNHNY and SVGAGI (reference sequence). CDR3 loop: CASSPLNKAGTEAFF. CDR3 bases: TGTGCCAGCAGTCCGCTTAACAAAGCCGGCACTGAAGCTTTCTTT.

In this sample, this clonotype turned up many times. The rearrangement links TRBV28 to TRBJ2-1; the match to TRBD1 covers 7 bases. Per the germline V gene, CDR1 is MDHEN and CDR2 is SYDVKM. J lost 8 bases, V lost 3 bases, and 10 bases had no gene match. The CDR3 loop spans 15 amino acids. CDR3 amino acids: CASSFADRKAHEQFF. In DNA, the CDR3 is TGTGCCAGCAGTTTTGCGGACAGGAAGGCCCATGAGCAGTTCTTC.

This clonotype was observed many times. The chain carries TRBV4-1 and TRBJ2-5, with D possibly matching TRBD2 (7 bases). The V gene's germline CDR1 is MGHRA and CDR2 YSYEKL. Deletions cut 3 bases from V and 1 base from J, with 12 bases between. CDR3 length: 15 amino acids. The DNA of the CDR3 is TGCGCCAGCAGCCAGTTAGGGGGGGCCCAAGAGACCCAGTACTTC. Translation: CASSQLGGAQETQYF.